This T cell receptor beta chain is from a study of blood T cell repertoires in COVID-19 (dated by TCRdb to the early 2020s). Some background on the complete study: Samples covering the acute and convalescent phases of COVID-19 were provided by collaborators in the United States, Italy and Spain. The prospective study material was composed of cDNA or gDNA derived from T cells, B-cell-depleted T cells, or PBMCs. Subjects who had been exposed to COVID-19, were actively infected with it, or had recovered from it provided the deeply sampled blood TCRbeta repertoires that made up the dataset. A freely available public database, intended as a resource for researchers studying the immune response to SARS-CoV-2, is where the repertoires were released. Samples were obtained from the ongoing ImmuneRACE study (first 160 participants) and from 1,200 or so subjects provided by 6 global collaborators. A de-identified subject ID, COVID-19 status, age in years and sex were almost always included in the sample metadata. HLA class I and class II types, where available, came from metadata supplied by the sample provider rather than from assay-based typing.

On the study overall, not on this receptor specifically: The quantity of clinical and demographic metadata differed by source and by participant and was supplied without curation.

Participants in the prospective study were enrolled through a virtual design, were aged roughly 18 to 95 years, and lived in approximately 25 United States geographic areas. Cohort assignment in the prospective study relied on participant-reported clinical history from a screening survey and a study questionnaire. Recovered participants in ImmuneRACE Cohort 3 were defined by two consecutive negative NP/OP PCR tests, clearance by a healthcare professional, or resolution of symptoms. Each participant in the prospective study had whole blood, serum and a nasopharyngeal or oropharyngeal swab collected by mobile phlebotomists. Participants in the prospective study had the option to provide additional blood draws and questionnaires over a roughly 2-month period. Blood samples from the prospective study were shipped frozen or at room temperature prior to DNA extraction. TCRbeta CDR3 regions were amplified from genomic DNA using the immunoSEQ Assay, a bias-controlled multiplex PCR. The study's own analysis went as follows. The number of nucleated cells in each sample was estimated by amplification of reference gene primers within the assay. Sequence reads were collapsed and filtered to measure the absolute abundance of every unique TCRbeta CDR3 rearrangement. Productive Simpson clonality was computed per sample as the square root of Simpson's diversity index over productive rearrangements. In TCRdb, the immuneACCESS table is reduced to in-frame sequences with V and J assigned. These tables do not hold every clone; where another copy was compared, an unresolved V gene accounts for under half, and the others remain unexplained. That table furnishes V, J and clone size, whereas the DNA furnished D and trimming. The sample table records 200,000 to 250,000 clones; less than 90% of these occur just once. The top ten hold roughly 2.5% of the sample.

For this chain, trimming is 6 bases at the V end and 4 bases at the J end, and the number of junction bases without a gene match is 11. The germline V gene sets CDR1 to MRHNA and CDR2 to SNTAGT. Taken from cysteine to phenylalanine, the CDR3 has 16 residues. Only the CDR3 region is kept as DNA, spanning 48 bases read in frame from base 1. As concerns this clone: The antigen it recognizes is unknown. Base qualities are not at hand, and no much larger clone is one base apart.

Rearrangement joined TRBV6-4 to TRBJ2-1; 8 bases in between match TRBD2. Sequencing was carried out using PBMCs or T cells enriched from blood (not recorded which). This TCR was sampled from a woman in her 30s who had recovered from COVID-19. The DNA sequence is given as TGTGCCAGCAGCGTGCGTGGCGGGGGGACTTACAATGAGCAGTTCTTC. Translated, this is CASSVRGGGTYNEQFF.